This T cell receptor beta chain emerged from a study of T cell responses to AZD1222 COVID-19 vaccine. Study observations and caveats: Possibly, clonal diversity was underestimated; donors were largely white British and included more females. Sampled repertoires all dated from after the peak T cell response.

About this clone itself: Its specificity is not known.

Measured with immunoSEQ multiplex PCR; TCRdb has only the in-frame clones, and not every one. This table has 80,000 to 130,000 clones, about 89% appearing once. The source of this sequence is an adult in good health. The specimen comprised peripheral blood, sampled on day 0 of AZD1222 vaccination.

CDR3 amino acids: CASSYSGHYGYTF. The CDR3 DNA sequence: TGTGCCAGCAGTTACTCGGGACACTATGGCTACACCTTC. This chain joins TRBV6-5 and TRBJ1-2, with D possibly TRBD1 on 5 matching bases. Trimming left V 0 bases short and J 3 bases short, with 5 bases between. The CDR3 has 13 residues. CDR1 MNHEY and CDR2 SVGAGI come from the germline V gene.